The 28 T cell receptor beta chains given below trace back to one sample, sequenced in a study of blood T cell repertoires in COVID-19 (dated by TCRdb to 2018 to 2021). Library method: the immunoSEQ multiplex PCR assay. The immuneACCESS repertoire file appears here via TCRdb, limited to in-frame rearrangements. These files lack a portion of the clones; in checked studies, under half of the deficit traces to unresolved V genes, and the cause of the others is not known. This sample gives roughly 260,000 clones in total; approximately 77% of them show up just once. 3.1% of the sample comes from the top ten. The sequenced sample was peripheral blood. The receptor source for this set is a woman under 30 with acute or convalescent COVID-19.

This sequence joins TRBV23-1 and TRBJ2-7; tentative D call: TRBD1 (6 bases). TRBV23-1 is recorded as an ORF, its role being uncertain. V was clipped by 0 bases and J by 3 bases, with 9 bases between them. CDR3 length: 14 amino acids. The CDR3 nucleotides are TGCGCCAGCAGTCAATCATTGGGACACTACGAGCAGTACTTC. Translation gives CASSQSLGHYEQYF.

The rearrangement joins TRBV5-4 to TRBJ2-1; D is perhaps TRBD2 (6 bases). Germline CDR1 is SGHNT and CDR2 is YYREEE (reference sequence). This CDR3 is built from 16 residues. V was pared by 5 bases and J by 0 bases, with 15 bases between. As DNA, the CDR3 is TGTGCCAGCAGTACAATGGGACTTCTCTCCTACAATGAGCAGTTCTTC. It is translated as CASSTMGLLSYNEQFF.

The chain links TRBV19 to TRBJ1-6; possibly TRBD1 for D (5 bases). Germline V lookup: CDR1 LNHDA, CDR2 SQIVND (reference sequence). There are 14 residues in the CDR3. The V gene lost 5 bases and the J gene lost 12 bases, with 17 bases spanning the gap. CDR3 nucleotide sequence: TGTGCCAGTAGTTCGCAACTCAGGGAGGGACCCCTCCACTTT. The encoded protein is CASSSQLREGPLHF.

The CDR3 region has the DNA TGTGCCAGCAGCGCCGGAACTAGCGGGAGGGCCCAGGAGCAGTTCTTC. It yields the protein CASSAGTSGRAQEQFF. This chain joins TRBV9 and TRBJ2-1; 13 bases are shared with TRBD2. Germline V lookup: CDR1 SGDLS, CDR2 YYNGEE. CDR3 size: 16 residues. V lost 3 bases to trimming and J lost 10 bases; unmatched junction nucleotides: 10.

This clone came up a few times. CDR3 loop: CASSSYRGDYGYTF. CDR3 nucleotides: TGTGCCAGCAGTTCCTACAGGGGGGACTATGGCTACACCTTC. This chain connects TRBV27 to TRBJ1-2; 8 positions agree with TRBD1. The germline V gene encodes CDR1 MNHEY and CDR2 SMNVEV (reference sequence). The CDR3 sequence is 14 residues long. Trimming at V came to 4 bases and at J to 3 bases, leaving 4 bases not matched to a gene.

V is TRBV11-2 and J is TRBJ2-5; D remains unclear. Looked up from germline, CDR1 is SGHAT and CDR2 is FQNNGV. The V and J ends lost 1 base and 5 bases respectively, with 11 bases between them. The CDR3 sequence is 14 residues long. Here the CDR3 reads CASSLGAALETQYF. CDR3 sequence (DNA): TGTGCCAGCAGCTTAGGCGCGGCATTGGAGACCCAGTACTTC.

V and J are TRBV5-1 and TRBJ2-5, with D maybe TRBD1 (8 bases). V was pared by 2 bases and J by 4 bases, with 30 bases between. Germline CDR1 and CDR2: SGHRS and YFSETQ. The CDR3 covers 20 residues. The CDR3 reads CASSFFVRGREAGVGETQYF. CDR3 DNA sequence: TGCGCCAGCAGCTTCTTTGTCAGGGGGCGCGAGGCGGGAGTGGGAGAGACCCAGTACTTC.

The CDR3 region is CAISDGGGSSYNEQFF. For the CDR3, the DNA is TGTGCCATCAGTGATGGCGGCGGGAGCTCCTACAATGAGCAGTTCTTC. This chain links TRBV10-3 with TRBJ2-1; 7 nucleotides agree with TRBD2. The CDR3 runs 16 residues. Germline assignment: CDR1 ENHRY and CDR2 SYGVKD. With 3 bases clipped from V and 0 bases from J, the junction kept 5 bases outside the gene matches.

This sequence joins TRBV7-9 and TRBJ2-1; 9 bases are a match to TRBD2. This CDR3 spans 19 amino acids. CDR1 and CDR2 (germline): SEHNR, FQNEAQ (reference sequence). The trim removed 0 bases at V and 6 bases at J, leaving 15 bases unmatched. The CDR3 loop is CASSLAWRREGFQGNEQFF. CDR3 DNA sequence: TGTGCCAGCAGCTTAGCCTGGAGGCGGGAGGGTTTCCAGGGCAATGAGCAGTTCTTC.

The rearrangement uses TRBV29-1 and TRBJ2-7; D perhaps matches TRBD1 (5 bases). Trimming left V 5 bases short and J 2 bases short, with 10 bases between. CDR3 length: 12 residues. Germline V CDR1 and CDR2: SQVTM, ANQGSEA. The CDR3 here is CSVRQFPYEQYF. The DNA for the CDR3 is TGCAGCGTTAGACAGTTCCCCTACGAGCAGTACTTC.

V and J are TRBV28 and TRBJ2-5; 7 nucleotides match TRBD2. The germline CDR1 and CDR2 sequences are MDHEN and SYDVKM. J was trimmed by 4 bases and V by 3 bases; bases with no gene match: 5. This CDR3 spans 14 amino acids. Written as DNA, the CDR3 is TGTGCCAGCAGTTTCTGGTCGGGGGGAGAGACCCAGTACTTC. Amino acids: CASSFWSGGETQYF.

This clone was detected once. This chain connects TRBV27 to TRBJ1-1; 7 bases align to TRBD1. Germline V gene data show CDR1 as MNHEY and CDR2 as SMNVEV (reference sequence). The V segment lost 3 bases and the J segment 1 base; nucleotides outside the gene matches: 11. The CDR3 runs to 17 residues. CDR3 nucleotides: TGTGCCAGCAGTTTGAAGGCCCTAAACAGGGGGAACACTGAAGCTTTCTTT. It encodes CASSLKALNRGNTEAFF.

V is TRBV30 and J is TRBJ2-7; 9 nucleotides match TRBD2. Trimming removed 3 bases from V and 2 bases from J; junction bases left unmatched: 8. Looked up from germline, CDR1 is GTSNPN and CDR2 is SVGIG (reference sequence). The CDR3 runs to 15 residues. The CDR3, as DNA: TGTGCCTGGAGAGTATCCATAGCGGGGGCCTACGAGCAGTACTTC. It codes for CAWRVSIAGAYEQYF.

The V and J genes are TRBV19 and TRBJ2-5; D is perhaps TRBD1 (5 bases). Germline V gives CDR1 LNHDA, CDR2 SQIVND (reference sequence). V gave up 3 bases and J gave up 4 bases, with 12 bases separating them. This CDR3 contains 14 residues. The CDR3 is CASSMLAGRETQYF. The DNA of the CDR3 is TGTGCCAGTAGTATGTTGGCAGGGCGAGAGACCCAGTACTTC.

V gene TRBV3-1 (or the pseudogene TRBV3-2) combines with J gene TRBJ2-5; 9 bases are a match to TRBD2. CDR1 and CDR2 (germline): LGHDT, YNNKEL (reference sequence). The CDR3 extends over 16 amino acids. With V trimmed by 6 bases and J by 1 base, 9 bases remained unmatched. The CDR3 sequence: CASRGPSGTLQETQYF. The DNA for the CDR3 is TGTGCCAGCAGGGGGCCTAGCGGGACCCTCCAAGAGACCCAGTACTTC.

The chain is built from TRBV6-5 and TRBJ2-5, with TRBD2 matching over 8 bases. V lost 11 bases to trimming and J lost 4 bases; unmatched junction nucleotides: 3. Germline assignment: CDR1 MNHEY and CDR2 SVGAGI. This CDR3 comprises 11 residues. CDR3 DNA sequence: TGTGCCGCGACTAGCGCAGAGACCCAGTACTTC. Translated, it gives CAATSAETQYF.

The chain employs TRBV6-5 and TRBJ2-7; D is undetermined. Trimming removed 6 bases from V and 4 bases from J, with 13 bases in between. This CDR3 has 13 amino acids. CDR1 is MNHEY and CDR2 is SVGAGI in the germline V gene. The CDR3 here is CASSPYEKYEQYF. Written as DNA, the CDR3 is TGTGCCAGCAGCCCCTACGAGAAGTACGAGCAGTACTTC.

A few counts support this clone. The rearrangement uses TRBV18 and TRBJ2-3; D remains unclear. V lost 1 base, J lost 8 bases, and 7 bases lay in between. The germline V gene has CDR1 KGHSH and CDR2 LQKENI. The CDR3 is 12 residues long. The CDR3 DNA reads as TGTGCCAGCTCACCACTGTACGGTACGCAGTATTTT. It encodes CASSPLYGTQYF.

The V gene is TRBV14, the J gene TRBJ1-6, with 8 positions matching TRBD1. V lost 1 base, J lost 8 bases, and 1 base stayed unmatched. Germline V gives CDR1 SGHDN, CDR2 FVKESK. This CDR3 has 14 amino acids. DNA of the CDR3: TGTGCCAGCAGCCAAGTACAGGGGGATTCACCCCTCCACTTT. Its protein is CASSQVQGDSPLHF.

The chain has TRBV13 and TRBJ2-1; TRBD1 matches 8 bases. The V and J ends lost 4 bases and 0 bases, in that order; junction bases with no gene match: 5. There are 16 residues in the CDR3. CDR1 PRHDT and CDR2 FYEKMQ come from the germline V gene (reference sequence). Written as DNA, the CDR3 is TGTGCCAGCAGCTCACAGGGGGTCAGCTCCTACAATGAGCAGTTCTTC. This translates into CASSSQGVSSYNEQFF.

V usage is TRBV15 and J usage is TRBJ1-1; no definite D call. V was cut by 0 bases and J by 0 bases, with 5 bases left in between. CDR1 is LNHNV, CDR2 YYDKDF, per germline (reference sequence). This CDR3 is 14 amino acids long. CDR3 in amino acids: CATSREFVNTEAFF. The CDR3 coding sequence is TGTGCCACCAGCAGAGAATTCGTGAACACTGAAGCTTTCTTT.

This rearrangement joins TRBV7-9 to TRBJ2-1; 11 positions agree with TRBD2. The V segment lost 5 bases and the J segment 6 bases; nucleotides outside the gene matches: 6. Germline V gives CDR1 SEHNR, CDR2 FQNEAQ (reference sequence). The CDR3 is 15 amino acids. CDR3 sequence reads: CASSNRLAGPNEQFF. In DNA, the CDR3 is TGTGCCAGCAGCAACAGACTAGCGGGACCCAATGAGCAGTTCTTC.

The chain employs TRBV4-3 and TRBJ1-2; D not certain. From germline, CDR1 is LGHNA and CDR2 YSLEER. The V end lost 4 bases, the J end lost 6 bases, and 18 bases lay between the germline ends. This CDR3 comprises 15 residues. The CDR3 DNA reads TGCGCCAGCAGCCCGCCCGGAGGGATCCCCCATGGCTACACCTTC. It yields the protein CASSPPGGIPHGYTF.

The chain uses TRBV7-2 and TRBJ2-2, with D possibly TRBD2 on 6 matching bases. Trimming pared 1 base from V and 6 bases from J, leaving 21 bases between. Germline V gives CDR1 SGHTA, CDR2 FQGNSA. The CDR3 runs 18 residues. The CDR3 DNA sequence: TGTGCCAGCAGCTTAGTCTTTGAGGGAGGAGGTGGAGCCGGGGAGCTGTTTTTT. It translates to CASSLVFEGGGGAGELFF.

This chain links TRBV6-5 with TRBJ2-7; no reliable D call. The CDR3 consists of 11 residues. Germline V lookup: CDR1 MNHEY, CDR2 SVGAGI. V lost 2 bases, J lost 6 bases, and 5 bases lay in between. The CDR3 DNA is TGTGCCAGCAGTTACGGGCCCGAGCAGTACTTC. Encoded protein: CASSYGPEQYF.

The CDR3 reads CASSSFVGAEDEKLFF. In DNA form, the CDR3 reads TGTGCCAGCAGCAGCTTCGTAGGGGCGGAAGATGAAAAACTGTTTTTT. The rearrangement links TRBV5-8 to TRBJ1-4, with a tentative D call TRBD1 (5 bases). Looked up from germline, CDR1 is SGHTS and CDR2 is YDEGEE. CDR3 size: 16 residues. Trimming took off 4 bases at V and 6 bases at J, with 19 bases between the two ends.

The gene calls are TRBV19 and TRBJ1-5; TRBD1 matches at 11 bases. Germline V gene lookup returns CDR1 LNHDA and CDR2 SQIVND (reference sequence). This CDR3 is 17 amino acids long. J lost 6 bases, V lost 0 bases, and 7 bases had no gene match. DNA for the CDR3: TGTGCCAGTAGTATAGATCCGGGACAGGGGGAATTTCAGCCCCAGCATTTT. Amino acids: CASSIDPGQGEFQPQHF. Full variable domain (missing parts from reference TRBV19 and TRBJ1-5): DGGITQSPKYLFRKEGQNVTLSCEQNLNHDAMYWYRQDPGQGLRLIYYSQIVNDFQKGDIAEGYSVSREKKESFPLTVTSAQKNPTAFYLCASSIDPGQGEFQPQHFGDGTRLSIL.

The rearrangement links TRBV2 to TRBJ1-2, with D hard to call. The CDR3 sequence is 12 residues long. The ends were cut back, 2 bases at V and 4 bases at J, with 5 bases in the middle. CDR1 and CDR2 (germline): SNHLY, FYNNEI. CDR3 nucleotides: TGTGCCAGCAGTGAACGGAGCTATGGCTACACCTTC. Protein: CASSERSYGYTF.